This T cell receptor (beta chain) was identified in a study of OX40 agonist ivuxolimab in advanced cancers. Study-level background: The mean age was 60 years, ranging from about 20 to 90, with approximately 85% of participants male.

Trimming took off 4 bases at V and 7 bases at J, with 20 bases between the two ends. This CDR3 is built from 15 residues. Germline V CDR1 and CDR2: SGHRS, YFSETQ. Measured with immunoSEQ multiplex PCR; TCRdb has only the in-frame clones, and not every one. The sample shows 130,000 or so clones, approximately 94% of them seen only once. The chain uses TRBV5-1 and TRBJ2-5; no reliable D call. The TCR sequence derives from an adult with an advanced solid tumor such as melanoma, head and neck, liver or kidney cancer. The material sequenced was CD4+ or CD8+ T cells sorted from blood, taken in a trial of the OX40 agonist ivuxolimab. CDR3 amino acids: CASSPLRATWGTQYF. For the CDR3, the DNA is TGCGCCAGCAGCCCCCTCCGGGCAACCTGGGGGACCCAGTACTTC.